One TCR beta chain is described in this entry. The CDR3 covers 11 residues. Germline CDR1 and CDR2: SGHRS and YFSETQ. The germline V and J ends were trimmed by 3 bases and 5 bases, with 6 bases remaining between them. The authors ran the immunoSEQ assay, v3.0, at survey level. The repertoire was sequenced with immunoSEQ multiplex PCR; TCRdb's copy has only in-frame clones and lacks some. Seen here are more than 11,000 clones, just over 75% observed once, and the top ten hold nearly 20%. These data originate in a study of long-term antiretroviral therapy in people with HIV. The chain has TRBV5-1 and TRBJ2-7, with a possible D match to TRBD2 (6 bases). This clonotype was obtained from a man aged 35 to 55 with HIV. Sequenced material: unsorted PBMCs, taken 1.3 years before starting antiretroviral therapy. The chain's CDR3 is CASSWGDEQYF. The DNA of the CDR3 is TGCGCCAGCAGCTGGGGGGACGAGCAGTACTTC.